Below are 26 T cell receptor beta chains sequenced from a single sample in a study of blood T cell repertoires in COVID-19. The repertoire was sequenced with immunoSEQ multiplex PCR; TCRdb's copy has only in-frame clones and lacks some. This table has about 180,000 clones, 65% to 90% appearing once. Sequencing input: peripheral blood. The receptors were gathered from a human donor in a cohort sampled during active COVID-19.

V gene TRBV7-9 combines with J gene TRBJ1-6; D call uncertain. Trimming shortened V by 5 bases and J by 8 bases, and 16 bases separated the two germline ends. The CDR3 consists of 15 residues. CDR1 SEHNR and CDR2 FQNEAQ come from the germline V gene (reference sequence). For the CDR3, the DNA is TGTGCCAGCAGCCCCACGGGGAAGAGGGATTCACCCCTCCACTTT. This gives the protein CASSPTGKRDSPLHF.

This clone was detected only a few times. This CDR3 is CASSLGVTGNYGYTF. The CDR3 region has the DNA TGTGCCAGCAGCTTGGGGGTGACAGGGAACTATGGCTACACCTTC. The gene calls are TRBV5-6 and TRBJ1-2, with 7 bases matching TRBD1. V lost 0 bases to trimming and J lost 2 bases; unmatched junction nucleotides: 4. The V gene's germline CDR1 is SGHDT and CDR2 YYEEEE. The CDR3 consists of 15 residues. The full variable domain, rest sourced from reference TRBV5-6 and TRBJ1-2, is DAGVTQSPTHLIKTRGQQVTLRCSPKSGHDTVSWYQQALGQGPQFIFQYYEEEERQRGNFPDRFSGHQFPNYSSELNVNALLLGDSALYLCASSLGVTGNYGYTFGSGTRLTVV.

This chain joins TRBV4-1 and TRBJ1-5, with D maybe TRBD1 (6 bases). Germline V gene data show CDR1 as MGHRA and CDR2 as YSYEKL. The V end lost 0 bases, the J end lost 3 bases, and 12 bases lay between the germline ends. CDR3 length: 16 amino acids. CDR3 protein: CASSQEGGGHNQPQHF. CDR3 coding DNA: TGCGCCAGCAGCCAAGAGGGAGGGGGACACAATCAGCCCCAGCATTTT.

The chain recombines TRBV15 with TRBJ2-1, with 7 positions matching TRBD2. The CDR3 covers 15 residues. The ends lost 3 bases at V and 3 bases at J; junction bases unmatched: 5. Germline CDR1 reads LNHNV; CDR2 reads YYDKDF (reference sequence). The CDR3 reads CATSRAGVFYNEQFF. The CDR3 coding sequence is TGTGCCACCAGCAGGGCGGGAGTATTCTACAATGAGCAGTTCTTC.

J is TRBJ1-3 and V is TRBV7-9; 12 bases align to TRBD1. CDR3 length: 18 residues. CDR1 and CDR2 (germline): SEHNR, FQNEAQ (reference sequence). J gave up 4 bases and V 3 bases, and 10 bases lay outside the gene matches. The CDR3 DNA follows: TGTGCCAGCAGCTTTTCCGGGACAGGGGGCGCCGCCGGAAACACCATATATTTT. This translates into CASSFSGTGGAAGNTIYF. Combining the CDR3 with reference TRBV7-9 and TRBJ1-3 gives the whole variable domain DTGVSQNPRHKITKRGQNVTFRCDPISEHNRLYWYRQTLGQGPEFLTYFQNEAQLEKSRLLSDRFSAERPKGSFSTLEIQRTEQGDSAMYLCASSFSGTGGAAGNTIYFGEGSWLTVV.

V usage is TRBV7-2 and J usage is TRBJ2-5, with D hard to call. Germline CDR1 reads SGHTA; CDR2 reads FQGNSA. The CDR3 is 13 amino acids. The V end was cut by 3 bases, the J end by 3 bases, with 8 bases between. In DNA form, the CDR3 reads TGTGCCAGCAGCTTGAACACCGAAGAGACCCAGTACTTC. Its protein is CASSLNTEETQYF.

This sequence joins TRBV5-1 and TRBJ1-2; TRBD1 matches 7 bases. The CDR3 is made up of 16 amino acids. V shed 3 bases and J 2 bases; nucleotides not matched to a gene: 10. From germline, CDR1 is SGHRS and CDR2 YFSETQ. The CDR3 spells CASSSPLPGQNYGYTF. In DNA, the CDR3 is TGCGCCAGCAGCTCGCCCCTCCCGGGACAGAACTATGGCTACACCTTC.

The table lists this clone with a few counts. The CDR3 sequence is CASRGQGDTGELFF. CDR3 sequence (DNA): TGTGCCAGTAGGGGGCAGGGGGACACCGGGGAGCTGTTTTTT. This chain links TRBV19 with TRBJ2-2, with 7 bases lining up with TRBD1. CDR1 is LNHDA and CDR2 is SQIVND in the germline V gene (reference sequence). J gave up 3 bases and V 6 bases, and 4 bases lay outside the gene matches. The CDR3 contains 14 residues. The entire variable domain, with the rest obtained from reference TRBV19 and TRBJ2-2, is as follows: DGGITQSPKYLFRKEGQNVTLSCEQNLNHDAMYWYRQDPGQGLRLIYYSQIVNDFQKGDIAEGYSVSREKKESFPLTVTSAQKNPTAFYLCASRGQGDTGELFFGEGSRLTVL.

The V call is TRBV29-1, the J call TRBJ2-7, with no clear D. This CDR3 has 13 residues. The V gene lost 1 base and the J gene lost 6 bases, with 13 bases spanning the gap. CDR1 and CDR2 from the germline V gene are SQVTM and ANQGSEA. The CDR3 DNA sequence: TGCAGCGTTGAAGTAAATTTAGTGCCCGAGCAGTACTTC. Residues: CSVEVNLVPEQYF.

A single count supports this clone. This sequence joins TRBV27 and TRBJ1-5; 8 positions match TRBD1. The CDR3 has 15 residues. V shed 5 bases, J shed 6 bases, and the junction held 9 bases outside the gene matches. Looked up from germline, CDR1 is MNHEY and CDR2 is SMNVEV (reference sequence). This CDR3 reads CASSNLDRVGQPQHF. The CDR3 coding sequence is TGTGCCAGCAGTAACCTGGACAGGGTCGGTCAGCCCCAGCATTTT.

The genes are TRBV19 and TRBJ1-6, with D perhaps TRBD1 (5 bases). V was pared by 6 bases and J by 4 bases, with 16 bases between. This CDR3 region has 16 residues. Per germline, CDR1 LNHDA and CDR2 SQIVND (reference sequence). CDR3 amino acids: CASRWGGTAYNSPLHF. The CDR3 DNA reads TGTGCCAGTAGGTGGGGGGGAACGGCATATAATTCACCCCTCCACTTT.

The CDR3 DNA reads TGTGCCAGCAGGGAACTAGCGGGAGGGAGCTCCTACAATGAGCAGTTCTTC. It yields the protein CASRELAGGSSYNEQFF. The chain is built from TRBV7-3 and TRBJ2-1, with 13 bases lining up with TRBD2. Unmatched junction bases numbered 5, after V lost 6 bases and J lost 0 bases. CDR1 SGHTA and CDR2 FQGTGA come from the germline V gene. The CDR3 covers 17 residues.

The CDR3 nucleotides read TGTGCCAGCAGCTCTAGCGGTCCCGGGCTCGAGCAGTACTTC. As protein: CASSSSGPGLEQYF. V is TRBV7-2 and J is TRBJ2-7, with 7 bases that match TRBD2. The V gene end was trimmed by 4 bases and the J gene end by 6 bases; junction bases not matched to a gene: 9. Germline values: CDR1 SGHTA, CDR2 FQGNSA. This CDR3 is built from 14 residues. The complete variable domain, with remaining parts taken from reference TRBV7-2 and TRBJ2-7, reads GAGVSQSPSNKVTEKGKDVELRCDPISGHTALYWYRQSLGQGLEFLIYFQGNSAPDKSGLPSDRFSAERTGGSVSTLTIQRTQQEDSAVYLCASSSSGPGLEQYFGPGTRLTVT.

The chain joins TRBV10-2 to TRBJ1-5; D gene ambiguous. The ends were cut back, 4 bases at V and 1 base at J, with 8 bases in the middle. The CDR3 is 14 residues long. Germline assignment: CDR1 WSHSY and CDR2 SAAADI. Here the CDR3 DNA reads TGCGCCAGCAGTGGGGAGTCGAGCAATCAGCCCCAGCATTTT. Protein sequence: CASSGESSNQPQHF.

The chain employs TRBV9 and TRBJ1-4, with D perhaps TRBD1 (5 bases). V was clipped by 0 bases and J by 3 bases, with 12 bases between them. From germline, CDR1 is SGDLS and CDR2 YYNGEE. There are 16 residues in the CDR3. The CDR3 loop is CASSVATRGANEKLFF. The CDR3 DNA follows: TGTGCCAGCAGCGTAGCTACCCGGGGGGCTAATGAAAAACTGTTTTTT.

The rearrangement uses TRBV7-8 and TRBJ2-1; 9 bases align to TRBD2. J gave up 2 bases and V 1 base, and 3 bases lay outside the gene matches. This CDR3 is 16 amino acids long. Looked up from germline, CDR1 is SGHVS and CDR2 is FQNEAQ. This CDR3 is CASSLGLAGPYNEQFF. CDR3 in DNA: TGTGCCAGCAGCTTAGGGCTAGCGGGGCCCTACAATGAGCAGTTCTTC.

The rearrangement joins TRBV7-3 to TRBJ2-3; D possibly corresponds to TRBD2 (6 bases). The CDR3 runs 15 residues. Per germline, CDR1 SGHTA and CDR2 FQGTGA. Trimming took off 5 bases at V and 3 bases at J, with 15 bases between the two ends. This CDR3 is CASSPRLGRTDTQYF. The CDR3 DNA reads as TGTGCCAGCAGCCCCAGACTAGGCCGAACAGATACGCAGTATTTT.

The J gene is TRBJ1-3, the V gene TRBV28; TRBD1 is a possible D gene (5 bases). Germline values: CDR1 MDHEN, CDR2 SYDVKM. This CDR3 comprises 16 residues. V gave up 7 bases and J gave up 0 bases, with 16 bases separating them. CDR3 protein: CASTPLGLHSGNTIYF. The CDR3 DNA is TGTGCCAGCACCCCTTTGGGACTTCACTCTGGAAACACCATATATTTT.

The genes are TRBV5-1 and TRBJ2-7; weak D call: TRBD2 (6 bases). CDR1 SGHRS and CDR2 YFSETQ come from the germline V gene. The CDR3 totals 15 residues. With 4 bases removed from V and 0 bases from J, the gap between germline ends came to 14 bases. The CDR3 sequence: CASSPGTPISYEQYF. In nucleotides, the CDR3 is TGCGCCAGCAGCCCCGGGACTCCGATCTCCTACGAGCAGTACTTC.

V gene TRBV11-2 combines with J gene TRBJ2-1; 7 positions agree with TRBD1. Germline V lookup: CDR1 SGHAT, CDR2 FQNNGV. The CDR3 covers 14 residues. The ends lost 7 bases at V and 1 base at J; junction bases unmatched: 4. CDR3 DNA: TGTGCCAGCAAGAGGGGGCTTTCCTACAATGAGCAGTTCTTC. It encodes CASKRGLSYNEQFF.

The gene calls are TRBV4-1 and TRBJ2-1; a weak D match, TRBD1 (6 bases). Germline values: CDR1 MGHRA, CDR2 YSYEKL. This CDR3 is built from 16 residues. Trimming pared 0 bases from V and 6 bases from J, leaving 15 bases between. CDR3: CASSQDSADRLNEQFF. DNA for the CDR3: TGCGCCAGCAGCCAAGATAGCGCGGACAGACTCAATGAGCAGTTCTTC.

This sequence joins TRBV5-4 and TRBJ2-7; 7 nucleotides align to TRBD1. The CDR3 is 14 amino acids. With 0 bases clipped from V and 3 bases from J, the junction kept 3 bases outside the gene matches. Germline CDR1 SGHNT, CDR2 YYREEE (reference sequence). Here the CDR3 DNA reads TGTGCCAGCAGCTTGGAGGGACAGCACTACGAGCAGTACTTC. Its translation: CASSLEGQHYEQYF.

This clone was counted a few times. The chain recombines TRBV24-1 with TRBJ2-7; TRBD1 agrees at 7 bases. The V and J ends lost 2 bases and 0 bases, in that order; junction bases with no gene match: 6. Looked up from germline, CDR1 is KGHDR and CDR2 is SFDVKD. The CDR3 is 16 residues long. The CDR3 nucleotides are TGTGCCACCAGTGATTCAGGGGGTCCCAGCTCCTACGAGCAGTACTTC. The encoded protein is CATSDSGGPSSYEQYF.

The rearrangement links TRBV6-4 to TRBJ1-1; 9 nucleotides agree with TRBD1. Germline trimming cut 5 bases from V and 3 bases from J; bases unmatched to any gene: 7. Germline-derived CDR1 and CDR2 are MRHNA and SNTAGT. The CDR3 is 15 amino acids. The CDR3 sequence is CASSKTGGRDTEAFF. The CDR3 DNA sequence: TGTGCCAGCAGTAAAACAGGGGGCAGGGACACTGAAGCTTTCTTT.

The CDR3 nucleotides are TGTGCCAGCAGCCAAGGTGGGGCGGCAGGCAATCAGCCCCAGCATTTT. Protein: CASSQGGAAGNQPQHF. The gene calls are TRBV3-1 (or the pseudogene TRBV3-2) and TRBJ1-5; possibly TRBD1 for D (5 bases). The CDR3 loop spans 16 amino acids. With 1 base removed from V and 2 bases from J, the gap between germline ends came to 12 bases. CDR1 and CDR2 from the germline V gene are LGHDT and YNNKEL (reference sequence).

CDR3 region: CASSLPPGLASYEQYF. In DNA form, the CDR3 reads TGCGCCAGCAGCTTGCCGCCGGGACTAGCGTCCTACGAGCAGTACTTC. This sequence joins TRBV5-1 and TRBJ2-7; TRBD2 agrees at 10 bases. This CDR3 contains 16 residues. The germline gives CDR1 SGHRS, CDR2 YFSETQ. The V and J ends lost 1 base and 1 base, in that order; junction bases with no gene match: 5. Supplemented by reference TRBV5-1 and TRBJ2-7, the full variable domain reads KAGVTQTPRYLIKTRGQQVTLSCSPISGHRSVSWYQQTPGQGLQFLFEYFSETQRNKGNFPGRFSGRQFSNSRSEMNVSTLELGDSALYLCASSLPPGLASYEQYFGPGTRLTVT.